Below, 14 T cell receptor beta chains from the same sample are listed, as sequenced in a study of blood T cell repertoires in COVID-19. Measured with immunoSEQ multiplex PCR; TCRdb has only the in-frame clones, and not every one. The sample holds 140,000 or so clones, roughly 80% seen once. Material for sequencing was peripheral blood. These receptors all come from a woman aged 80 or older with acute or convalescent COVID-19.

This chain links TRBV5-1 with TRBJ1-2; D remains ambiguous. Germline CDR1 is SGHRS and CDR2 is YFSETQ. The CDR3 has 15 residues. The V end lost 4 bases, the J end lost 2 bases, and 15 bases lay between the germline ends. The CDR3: CASSLGGGSNYGYTF. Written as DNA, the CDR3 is TGCGCCAGCAGCCTGGGTGGTGGCTCCAACTATGGCTACACCTTC.

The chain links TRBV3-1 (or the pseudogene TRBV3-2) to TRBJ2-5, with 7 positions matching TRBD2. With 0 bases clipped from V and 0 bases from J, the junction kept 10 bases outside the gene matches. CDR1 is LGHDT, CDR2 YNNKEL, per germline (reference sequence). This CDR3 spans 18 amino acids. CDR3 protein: CASSQEWVGGRYQETQYF. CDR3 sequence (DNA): TGTGCCAGCAGCCAAGAGTGGGTCGGGGGGAGGTACCAAGAGACCCAGTACTTC.

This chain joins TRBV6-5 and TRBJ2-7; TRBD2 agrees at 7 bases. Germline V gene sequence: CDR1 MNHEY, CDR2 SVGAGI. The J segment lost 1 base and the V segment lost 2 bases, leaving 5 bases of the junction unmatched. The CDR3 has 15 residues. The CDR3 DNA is TGTGCCAGCAGTTACCAAGGGAGGGAATCCTACGAGCAGTACTTC. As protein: CASSYQGRESYEQYF.

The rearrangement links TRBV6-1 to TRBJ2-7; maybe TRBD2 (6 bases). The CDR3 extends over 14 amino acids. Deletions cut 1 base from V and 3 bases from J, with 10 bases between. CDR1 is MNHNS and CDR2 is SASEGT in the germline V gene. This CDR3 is CASSEVWRDYEQYF. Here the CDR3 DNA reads TGTGCCAGCAGTGAAGTTTGGAGGGACTACGAGCAGTACTTC.

CDR3 in amino acids: CASTPDRGANYGYTF. CDR3 sequence (DNA): TGTGCCAGCACCCCCGACAGGGGGGCGAACTATGGCTACACCTTC. The chain uses TRBV6-4 and TRBJ1-2; 9 bases line up with TRBD1. This CDR3 region has 15 residues. V was pared by 7 bases and J by 2 bases, with 8 bases of the junction left unmatched. Germline V CDR1 and CDR2: MRHNA, SNTAGT.

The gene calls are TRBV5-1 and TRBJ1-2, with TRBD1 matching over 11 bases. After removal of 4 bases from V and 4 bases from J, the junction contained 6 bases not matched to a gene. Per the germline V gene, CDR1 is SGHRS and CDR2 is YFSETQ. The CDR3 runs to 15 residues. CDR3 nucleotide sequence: TGCGCCAGCAGCATAGGACAGGGGGCGAGCTATGGCTACACCTTC. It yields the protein CASSIGQGASYGYTF.

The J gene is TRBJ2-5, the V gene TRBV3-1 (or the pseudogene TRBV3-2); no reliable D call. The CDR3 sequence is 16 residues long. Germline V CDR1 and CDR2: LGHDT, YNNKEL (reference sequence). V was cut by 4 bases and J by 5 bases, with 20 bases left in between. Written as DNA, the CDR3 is TGTGCCAGCAGCCCCCCCGGAGAGGCCTCCTTGGAGACCCAGTACTTC. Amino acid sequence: CASSPPGEASLETQYF.

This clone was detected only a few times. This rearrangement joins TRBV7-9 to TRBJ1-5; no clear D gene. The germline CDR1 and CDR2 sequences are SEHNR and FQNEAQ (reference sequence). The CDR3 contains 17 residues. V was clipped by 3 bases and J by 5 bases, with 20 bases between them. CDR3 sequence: CASSFTALWGGDQPQHF. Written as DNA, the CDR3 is TGTGCCAGCAGCTTCACGGCTTTATGGGGAGGAGATCAGCCCCAGCATTTT.

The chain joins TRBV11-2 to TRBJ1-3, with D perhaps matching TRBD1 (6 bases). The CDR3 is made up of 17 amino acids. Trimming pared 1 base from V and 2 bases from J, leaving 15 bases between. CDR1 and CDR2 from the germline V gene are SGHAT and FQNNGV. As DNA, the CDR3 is TGTGCCAGCAGCTTAGCAGGGGCGGTGGCTCCTGGAAACACCATATATTTT. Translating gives CASSLAGAVAPGNTIYF.

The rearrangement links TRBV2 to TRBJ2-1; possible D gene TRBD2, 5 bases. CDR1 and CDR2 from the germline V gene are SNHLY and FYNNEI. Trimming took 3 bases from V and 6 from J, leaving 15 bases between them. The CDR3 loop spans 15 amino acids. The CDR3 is CASSERVVSTNEQFF. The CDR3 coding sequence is TGTGCCAGCAGTGAGAGGGTTGTCTCTACCAATGAGCAGTTCTTC.

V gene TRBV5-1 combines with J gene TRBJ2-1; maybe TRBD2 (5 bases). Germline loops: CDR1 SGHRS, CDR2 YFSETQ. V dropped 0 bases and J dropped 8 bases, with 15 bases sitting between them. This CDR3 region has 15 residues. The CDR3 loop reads CASSLVGSGSDEQFF. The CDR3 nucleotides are TGCGCCAGCAGCTTGGTCGGTAGTGGGAGCGATGAGCAGTTCTTC.

The CDR3 region has the DNA TGTGCCAGCAGCTTAGGGAGCTCCTACGAGCAGTACTTC. Translated: CASSLGSSYEQYF. The V gene is TRBV13, the J gene TRBJ2-7; D remains ambiguous. In germline, CDR1 is PRHDT, CDR2 FYEKMQ (reference sequence). This CDR3 region has 13 residues. V lost 0 bases, J lost 0 bases, and 3 bases lay in between.

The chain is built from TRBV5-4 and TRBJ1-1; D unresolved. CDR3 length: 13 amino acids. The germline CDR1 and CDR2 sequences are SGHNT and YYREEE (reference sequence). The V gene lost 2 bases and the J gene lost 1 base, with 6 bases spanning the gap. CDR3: CASSFDKNTEAFF. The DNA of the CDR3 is TGTGCCAGCAGCTTTGACAAGAACACTGAAGCTTTCTTT.

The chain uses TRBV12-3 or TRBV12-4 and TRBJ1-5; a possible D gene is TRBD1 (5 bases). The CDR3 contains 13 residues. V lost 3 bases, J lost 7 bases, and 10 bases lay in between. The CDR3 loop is CASSLGRPQPQHF. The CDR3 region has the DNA TGTGCCAGCAGTTTGGGGCGCCCACAGCCCCAGCATTTT.